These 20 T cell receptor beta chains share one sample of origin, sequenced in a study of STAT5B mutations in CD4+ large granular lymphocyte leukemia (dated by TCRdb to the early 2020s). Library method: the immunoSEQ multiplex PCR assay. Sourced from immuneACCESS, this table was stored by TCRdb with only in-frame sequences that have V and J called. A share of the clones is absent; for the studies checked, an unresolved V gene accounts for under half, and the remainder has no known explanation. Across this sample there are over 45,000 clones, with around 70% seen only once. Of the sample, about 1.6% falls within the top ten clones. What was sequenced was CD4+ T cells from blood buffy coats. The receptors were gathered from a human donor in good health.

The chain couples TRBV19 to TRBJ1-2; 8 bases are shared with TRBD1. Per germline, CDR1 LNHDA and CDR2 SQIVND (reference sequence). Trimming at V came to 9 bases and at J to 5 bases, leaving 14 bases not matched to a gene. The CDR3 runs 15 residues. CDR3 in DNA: TGTGCCAGCTACCAGGGGGCCACAAATCTTTATGGCTACACCTTC. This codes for CASYQGATNLYGYTF. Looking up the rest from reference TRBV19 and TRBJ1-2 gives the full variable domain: DGGITQSPKYLFRKEGQNVTLSCEQNLNHDAMYWYRQDPGQGLRLIYYSQIVNDFQKGDIAEGYSVSREKKESFPLTVTSAQKNPTAFYLCASYQGATNLYGYTFGSGTRLTVV.

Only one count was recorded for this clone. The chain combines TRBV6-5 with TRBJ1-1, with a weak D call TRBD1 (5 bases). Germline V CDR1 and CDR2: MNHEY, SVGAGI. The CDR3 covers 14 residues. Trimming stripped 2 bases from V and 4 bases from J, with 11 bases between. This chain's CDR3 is CASSYRKGTTEAFF. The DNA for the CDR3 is TGTGCCAGCAGTTACCGGAAGGGGACCACTGAAGCTTTCTTT.

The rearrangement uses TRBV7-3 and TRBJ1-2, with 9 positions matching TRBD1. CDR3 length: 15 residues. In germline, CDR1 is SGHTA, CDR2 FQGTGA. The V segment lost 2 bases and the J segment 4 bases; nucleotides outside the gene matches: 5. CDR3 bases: TGTGCCAGCAGCTTAGGGACAGGGCCTGGCTATGGCTACACCTTC. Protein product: CASSLGTGPGYGYTF.

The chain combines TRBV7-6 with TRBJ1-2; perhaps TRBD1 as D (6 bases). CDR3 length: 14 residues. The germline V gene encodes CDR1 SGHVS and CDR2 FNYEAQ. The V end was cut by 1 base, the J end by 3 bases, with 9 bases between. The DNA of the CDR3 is TGTGCCAGCAGCTTAGAGGGGGGGGACTATGGCTACACCTTC. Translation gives CASSLEGGDYGYTF.

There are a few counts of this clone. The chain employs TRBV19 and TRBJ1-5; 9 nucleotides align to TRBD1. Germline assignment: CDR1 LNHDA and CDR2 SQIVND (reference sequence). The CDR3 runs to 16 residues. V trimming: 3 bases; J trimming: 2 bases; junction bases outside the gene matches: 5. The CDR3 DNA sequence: TGTGCCAGTAGTATTTGGAGACAGGGGGGCAATCAGCCCCAGCATTTT. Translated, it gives CASSIWRQGGNQPQHF.

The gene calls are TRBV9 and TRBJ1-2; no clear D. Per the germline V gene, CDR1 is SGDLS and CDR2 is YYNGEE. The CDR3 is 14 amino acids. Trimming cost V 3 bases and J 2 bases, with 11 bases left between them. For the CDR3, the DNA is TGTGCCAGCAGCGCCGGGGTTCAAAACTATGGCTACACCTTC. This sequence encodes CASSAGVQNYGYTF. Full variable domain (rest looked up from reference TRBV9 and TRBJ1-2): DSGVTQTPKHLITATGQRVTLRCSPRSGDLSVYWYQQSLDQGLQFLIQYYNGEERAKGNILERFSAQQFPDLHSELNLSSLELGDSALYFCASSAGVQNYGYTFGSGTRLTVV.

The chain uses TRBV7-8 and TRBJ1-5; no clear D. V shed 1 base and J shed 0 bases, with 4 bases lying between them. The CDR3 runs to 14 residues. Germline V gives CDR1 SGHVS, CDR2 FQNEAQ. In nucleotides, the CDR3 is TGTGCCAGCAGCTTAGAAAGTAGCAATCAGCCCCAGCATTTT. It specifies CASSLESSNQPQHF.

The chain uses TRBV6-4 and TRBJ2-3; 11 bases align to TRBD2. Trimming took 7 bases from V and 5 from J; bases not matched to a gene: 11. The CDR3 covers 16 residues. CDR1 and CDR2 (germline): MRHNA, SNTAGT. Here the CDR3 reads CASKSTSGGQGDTQYF. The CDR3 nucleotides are TGTGCCAGCAAGTCCACTAGCGGGGGACAGGGAGATACGCAGTATTTT.

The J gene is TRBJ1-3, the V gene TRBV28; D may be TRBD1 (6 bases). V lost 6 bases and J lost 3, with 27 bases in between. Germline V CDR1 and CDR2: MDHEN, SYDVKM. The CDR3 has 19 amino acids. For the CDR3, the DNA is TGTGCCAGCAGCCCTCCCGGGCGGACAGAGCCTGCAGGTGGAAACACCATATATTTT. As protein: CASSPPGRTEPAGGNTIYF.

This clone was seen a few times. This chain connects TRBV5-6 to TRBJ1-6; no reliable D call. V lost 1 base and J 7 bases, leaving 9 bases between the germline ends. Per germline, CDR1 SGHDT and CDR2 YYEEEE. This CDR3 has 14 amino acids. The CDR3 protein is CASSLYPTNSPLHF. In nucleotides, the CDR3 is TGTGCCAGCAGCTTGTACCCGACCAATTCACCCCTCCACTTT.

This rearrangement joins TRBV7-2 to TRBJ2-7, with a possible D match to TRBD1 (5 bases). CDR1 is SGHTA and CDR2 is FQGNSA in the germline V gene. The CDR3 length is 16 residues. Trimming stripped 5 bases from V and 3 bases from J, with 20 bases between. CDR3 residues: CASSRPLRGGNYEQYV. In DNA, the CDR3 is TGTGCCAGCAGCCGACCTCTAAGGGGCGGCAACTACGAGCAGTACGTC.

This CDR3 is CTSSPGAQGGQETQYF. CDR3 DNA: TGCACCAGCAGCCCAGGAGCCCAGGGGGGGCAAGAGACCCAGTACTTC. The rearrangement joins TRBV1 to TRBJ2-5. TRBV1 has pseudogene status. The CDR3 is 16 residues long.

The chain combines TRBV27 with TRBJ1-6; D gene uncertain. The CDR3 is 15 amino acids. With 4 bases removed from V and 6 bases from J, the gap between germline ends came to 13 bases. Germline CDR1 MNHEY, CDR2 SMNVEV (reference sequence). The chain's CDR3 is CASSSPGPSNSPLHF. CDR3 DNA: TGTGCCAGCAGTTCCCCGGGTCCTTCTAATTCACCCCTCCACTTT.

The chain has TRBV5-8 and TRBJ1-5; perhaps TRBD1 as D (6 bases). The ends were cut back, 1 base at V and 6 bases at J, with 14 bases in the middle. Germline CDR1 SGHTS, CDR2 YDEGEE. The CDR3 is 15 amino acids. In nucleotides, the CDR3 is TGTGCCAGCAGCTTGACAGGGACGGATGGTCAGCCCCAGCATTTT. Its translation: CASSLTGTDGQPQHF.

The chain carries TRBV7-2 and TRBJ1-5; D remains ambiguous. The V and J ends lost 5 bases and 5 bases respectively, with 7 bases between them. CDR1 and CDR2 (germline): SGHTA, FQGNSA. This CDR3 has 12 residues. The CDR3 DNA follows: TGTGCCAGCAGCCCACAAGATCAGCCCCAGCATTTT. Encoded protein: CASSPQDQPQHF.

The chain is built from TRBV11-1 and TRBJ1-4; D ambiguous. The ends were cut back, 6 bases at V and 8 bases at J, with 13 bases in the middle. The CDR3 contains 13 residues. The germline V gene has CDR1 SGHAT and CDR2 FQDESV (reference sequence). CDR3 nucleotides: TGTGCCAGCAGGGATACAGTTGAGGAAAAACTGTTTTTT. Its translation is CASRDTVEEKLFF. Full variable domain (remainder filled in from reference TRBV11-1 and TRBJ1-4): EAEVAQSPRYKITEKSQAVAFWCDPISGHATLYWYRQILGQGPELLVQFQDESVVDDSQLPKDRFSAERLKGVDSTLKIQPAELGDSAMYLCASRDTVEEKLFFGSGTQLSVL.

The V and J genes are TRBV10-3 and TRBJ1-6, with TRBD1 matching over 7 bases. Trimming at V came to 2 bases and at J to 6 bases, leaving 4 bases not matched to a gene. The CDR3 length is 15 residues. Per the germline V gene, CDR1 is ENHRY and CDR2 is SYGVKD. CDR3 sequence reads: CAISEEAGGNSPLHF. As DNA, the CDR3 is TGTGCCATCAGTGAGGAAGCAGGGGGTAATTCACCCCTCCACTTT.

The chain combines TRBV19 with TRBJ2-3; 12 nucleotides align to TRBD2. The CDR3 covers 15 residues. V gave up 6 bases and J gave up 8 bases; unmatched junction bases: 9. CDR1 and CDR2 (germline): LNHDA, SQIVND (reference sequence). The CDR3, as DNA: TGTGCCAGTAGCCCCCTAGCGGGGGGGCTGGTTACGCAGTATTTT. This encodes CASSPLAGGLVTQYF.

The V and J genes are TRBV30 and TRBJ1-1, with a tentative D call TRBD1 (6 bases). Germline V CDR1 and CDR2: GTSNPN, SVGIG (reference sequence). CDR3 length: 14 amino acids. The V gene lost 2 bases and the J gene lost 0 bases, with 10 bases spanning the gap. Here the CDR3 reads CAWSRTAMNTEAFF. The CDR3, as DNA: TGTGCCTGGAGTCGGACAGCCATGAACACTGAAGCTTTCTTT.

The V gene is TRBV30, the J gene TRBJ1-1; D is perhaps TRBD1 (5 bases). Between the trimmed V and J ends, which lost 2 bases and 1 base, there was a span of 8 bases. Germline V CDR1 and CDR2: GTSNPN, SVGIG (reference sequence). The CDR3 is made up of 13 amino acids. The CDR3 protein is CAWSRRGNTEAFF. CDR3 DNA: TGTGCCTGGAGTCGAAGGGGGAACACTGAAGCTTTCTTT.